This TCR beta chain was captured in a study of shared clonotypes between healthy human individuals. Study information: The study used three CD4 naive, three CD4 memory, two CD8 naive and one CD8 memory plate per donor.

Findings of the study overall: Among donors, the sharing of clonotypes was expected to be influenced by sequencing depth. When naive CD4 clonotypes were compared across a few donors, approximately 5% were shared. It was the non-shared clonotypes that had lower generation probabilities than clonotypes shared by all four donors.

CDR1 is SEHNR, CDR2 FQNEAQ, per germline (reference sequence). Trimming left V 5 bases short and J 0 bases short, with 11 bases between. The CDR3 loop spans 14 amino acids. Data came from immunoSEQ multiplex PCR; TCRdb stores just in-frame clones and leaves some out. Counted here are some 2,400,000 clones, 90% to 97% occurring once; the ten biggest clones make up 0.1% to 0.15%. Notes on this clone: No antigen is known for it.

The receptor's source is a man aged 18 to 29 in good health. The specimen sequenced was naive CD4+ T cells sorted from blood. Indicated subset: CD45RA+ positively selected. V gene TRBV7-9 combines with J gene TRBJ2-7; no definite D call. CDR3 loop: CASSTNLGSYEQYF. CDR3 DNA: TGTGCCAGCAGCACCAACTTGGGCTCCTACGAGCAGTACTTC.